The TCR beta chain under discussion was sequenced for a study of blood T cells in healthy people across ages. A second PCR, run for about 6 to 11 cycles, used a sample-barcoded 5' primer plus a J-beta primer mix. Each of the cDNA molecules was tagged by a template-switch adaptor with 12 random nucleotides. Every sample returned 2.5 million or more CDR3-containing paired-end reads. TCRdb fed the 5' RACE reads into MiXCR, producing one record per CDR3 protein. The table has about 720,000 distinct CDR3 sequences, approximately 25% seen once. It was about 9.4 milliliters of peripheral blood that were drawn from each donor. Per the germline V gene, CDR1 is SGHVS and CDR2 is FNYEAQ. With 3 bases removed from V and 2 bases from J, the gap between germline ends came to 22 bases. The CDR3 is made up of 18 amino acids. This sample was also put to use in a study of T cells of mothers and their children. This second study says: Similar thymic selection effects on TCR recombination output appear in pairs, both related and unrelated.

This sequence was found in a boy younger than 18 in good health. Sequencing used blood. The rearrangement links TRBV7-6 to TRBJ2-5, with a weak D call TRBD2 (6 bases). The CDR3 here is CASSLVGLAWGIQETQYF. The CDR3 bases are TGTGCCAGCAGCTTGGTGGGACTTGCATGGGGAATACAAGAGACCCAGTACTTC.